The clone carrying this T cell receptor beta chain was picked up many times. The data derive from a study of molecular identifiers for immune sequencing clone quantification. The CDR3 length is 13 residues. Germline assignment: CDR1 SGHRS and CDR2 YFSETQ. V gave up 0 bases and J gave up 6 bases; unmatched junction bases: 2. TCRdb ran MiXCR on the PCR reads and lists one entry per CDR3 protein. The table records more than 450,000 distinct CDR3 sequences, 20% to 25% of them present only once. The V gene is TRBV5-1, the J gene TRBJ2-7, with TRBD2 identical over 8 bases. This TCR derives from a human donor in good health. Some libraries in this study had Jurkat cell RNA spiked in. Sequenced material: naive CD8+ T cells from blood, with Jurkat cell RNA spiked in. Subset meaning: FACS-sorted CD8+CD4-CCR7+CD45RA+ naive T cells. CDR3 DNA: TGCGCCAGCAGCTTGGCCGGGACTAGCGAGCAGTACTTC. Its protein product is CASSLAGTSEQYF.